Listed below are T cell receptor beta chains from one sample, sequenced in a study of shared clonotypes between healthy human individuals. Clones were sequenced by immunoSEQ multiplex PCR, and TCRdb holds only the in-frame ones, with some missing. The data show roughly 1.5 million clones, with 98% seen just once and about 0.45% held by the top ten. The sample consisted of naive CD4+ T cells sorted from blood. These receptors all come from a man under 40 in good health. Both conserved end residues are part of each CDR3. The order of the fields is clone size, J gene, D gene, V gene, CDR3 DNA, CDR3 protein. A D gene is named only where the DNA matches it firmly. The size entry is marked missing in some rows and otherwise reads once, few, many or a size class.

size: .
J: TRBJ2-7
D: TRBD2
V: TRBV4-1
DNA: TGCGCCAGCAGCCAAGGGGCTAGCGGGAGGTTCTACGAGCAGTACTTC
CDR3: CASSQGASGRFYEQYF

size: .
J: TRBJ1-5
D: TRBD1
V: TRBV6-1
DNA: TGTGCCAGCAGTGGGGACAGGGGAGGACAGCCCCAGCATTTT
CDR3: CASSGDRGGQPQHF

size: .
J: TRBJ2-3
D: .
V: TRBV18
DNA: TGTGCCAGCTCACCAGTCGTTGGAGGCACAGATACGCAGTATTTT
CDR3: CASSPVVGGTDTQYF

size: .
J: TRBJ2-7
D: TRBD1
V: TRBV28
DNA: TGTGCCAGCAGTTCACGCCGGGACAGGGGTGGTTACGAGCAGTACTTC
CDR3: CASSSRRDRGGYEQYF

size: .
J: TRBJ2-3
D: .
V: TRBV7-9
DNA: TGTGCCAGCTTGAGCCCTTATACGCAGTATTTT
CDR3: CASLSPYTQYF

size: .
J: TRBJ2-5
D: TRBD2
V: TRBV4-2
DNA: TGTGCCAGCAGCCAGGGAGGGGCCGAGGAGACCCAGTACTTC
CDR3: CASSQGGAEETQYF

size: .
J: TRBJ2-7
D: TRBD1
V: TRBV28
DNA: TGTGCCAGCAGTACCACAGGGGGCGGTCCCTACGAGCAGTACTTC
CDR3: CASSTTGGGPYEQYF

size: .
J: TRBJ2-2
D: .
V: TRBV5-4
DNA: TGTGCCAGCGGGAGAGAGGGCGGGGAGCTGTTTTTT
CDR3: CASGREGGELFF

size: .
J: TRBJ2-3
D: .
V: TRBV5-6
DNA: TGTGCCAGCAGCTTAAGCGGAGGGCCCACAGATACGCAGTATTTT
CDR3: CASSLSGGPTDTQYF

size: .
J: TRBJ2-3
D: .
V: TRBV15
DNA: TGTGCCACCAGCAGAGACCCCGGCGGGACAGATACGCAGTATTTT
CDR3: CATSRDPGGTDTQYF

size: .
J: TRBJ1-5
D: .
V: TRBV19
DNA: TGTGCCAGTAGTATTGAATGGGGGGCGAGTAGCAATCAGCCCCAGCATTTT
CDR3: CASSIEWGASSNQPQHF

size: .
J: TRBJ2-3
D: .
V: TRBV2
DNA: TGTGCCAGCAGTCCGACAGGCCCCGATACGCAGTATTTT
CDR3: CASSPTGPDTQYF

size: .
J: TRBJ2-5
D: TRBD2
V: TRBV11-2
DNA: TGTGCCAGCAGCTTTCCGGGGGGTGGGACCCAGTACTTC
CDR3: CASSFPGGGTQYF

size: .
J: TRBJ2-3
D: .
V: TRBV5-5
DNA: TGTGCCAGCAGCCTCCTGTCCTCAGATACGCAGTATTTT
CDR3: CASSLLSSDTQYF

size: once
J: TRBJ1-4
D: .
V: TRBV18
DNA: TGTGCCAGCTCACCCCTACTTACCTCTGCCGGGCCCTCTAATGAAAAACTGTTTTTT
CDR3: CASSPLLTSAGPSNEKLFF

size: .
J: TRBJ1-3
D: TRBD1
V: TRBV4-1
DNA: TGCGCCAGCAGCCCTCCGACAGGGCCTGGAAACACCATATATTTT
CDR3: CASSPPTGPGNTIYF

size: .
J: TRBJ2-5
D: TRBD2
V: TRBV9
DNA: TGTGCCAGCAGCTCCCGGACTAGTATCCAGACCCAGTACTTC
CDR3: CASSSRTSIQTQYF

size: .
J: TRBJ2-5
D: .
V: TRBV5-1
DNA: TGCGCCAGCAGCTTGGGGGACACGTTAGGGGAGACCCAGTACTTC
CDR3: CASSLGDTLGETQYF

size: .
J: TRBJ1-2
D: .
V: TRBV10-2
DNA: TGCGCCAGCAGGACTATAGTAGGGGGTTTAAAAAGATCTAACTATGGCTACACCTTC
CDR3: CASRTIVGGLKRSNYGYTF

size: .
J: TRBJ2-1
D: TRBD2
V: TRBV5-5
DNA: TGTGCCAGCAGCTTGATGGGGCTAGCGGGACCTTCCTACAATGAGCAGTTCTTC
CDR3: CASSLMGLAGPSYNEQFF

size: .
J: TRBJ2-1
D: .
V: TRBV6-1
DNA: TGTGCCAGCAGTGATGCAAGCAGAACGGCCTACAATGAGCAGTTCTTC
CDR3: CASSDASRTAYNEQFF

size: .
J: TRBJ2-3
D: TRBD2
V: TRBV9
DNA: TGTGCCAGCAGCGTAGCTAGCGGGAGGGCCGTAGATACGCAGTATTTT
CDR3: CASSVASGRAVDTQYF

size: .
J: TRBJ2-3
D: TRBD2
V: TRBV10-1
DNA: TGCGCCAGCAGTGATTTTGCTAGCGGGGATAGCACAGATACGCAGTATTTT
CDR3: CASSDFASGDSTDTQYF

size: .
J: TRBJ2-1
D: .
V: TRBV27
DNA: TGTGCCAGCAGTTTATCGGCTAGCCGAGTTAAGCGCCAACCCTACAATGAGCAGTTCTTC
CDR3: CASSLSASRVKRQPYNEQFF

size: .
J: TRBJ2-2
D: TRBD1
V: TRBV11-2
DNA: TGTGCCAGCAGACGGACAGGGAACACCGGGGAGCTGTTTTTT
CDR3: CASRRTGNTGELFF

size: .
J: TRBJ2-1
D: .
V: TRBV28
DNA: TGTGCCAGCAGTTTGGTCGGACCCATACAGGGTGAGCAGTTCTTC
CDR3: CASSLVGPIQGEQFF

size: once
J: TRBJ2-7
D: .
V: TRBV7-2
DNA: TGTGCCAGCAGCCCAAACAGGGTCGGCGAGCAGTACTTC
CDR3: CASSPNRVGEQYF

size: .
J: TRBJ2-2
D: .
V: TRBV28
DNA: TGTGCCAGCAGCCCCGGAGGGGATAACACCGGGGAGCTGTTTTTT
CDR3: CASSPGGDNTGELFF

size: .
J: TRBJ2-7
D: TRBD2
V: TRBV28
DNA: TGTGCCAGCCTCGGGACTAGCGGGAGAACCGAGCAGTACTTC
CDR3: CASLGTSGRTEQYF

size: once
J: TRBJ2-2
D: .
V: TRBV7-8
DNA: TGTGCCAGCAGCCTATTGGAAGGGGAGCTGTTTTTT
CDR3: CASSLLEGELFF

size: .
J: TRBJ2-3
D: TRBD2
V: TRBV5-1
DNA: TGCGCCAGCAGCTTGGCCGGCTTAGCGGGAGTGGGGGGCGATACGCAGTATTTT
CDR3: CASSLAGLAGVGGDTQYF

size: .
J: TRBJ2-7
D: .
V: TRBV4-3
DNA: TGCGCCAGCAGCCAAGGAGCGAGGGGATCCTACGAGCAGTACTTC
CDR3: CASSQGARGSYEQYF

size: once
J: TRBJ2-7
D: TRBD2
V: TRBV7-7
DNA: TGTGCTAGCAGCTACGGGACTAGCGGGGGAGAGCAGTACTTC
CDR3: CASSYGTSGGEQYF

size: .
J: TRBJ1-4
D: .
V: TRBV5-1
DNA: TGCGCCAGCAGCTTCACAGCTTCGCCTGAAAAACTGTTTTTT
CDR3: CASSFTASPEKLFF

size: .
J: TRBJ2-7
D: TRBD2
V: TRBV10-3
DNA: TGTGCCATCAGTGAGGGCGGGAGGGTGCCCTACGAGCAGTACTTC
CDR3: CAISEGGRVPYEQYF

size: .
J: TRBJ2-1
D: TRBD1
V: TRBV29-1
DNA: TGCAGCGTTGTTGGGACAGGCGCCTACAATGAGCAGTTCTTC
CDR3: CSVVGTGAYNEQFF

size: .
J: TRBJ2-5
D: TRBD1
V: TRBV5-1
DNA: TGCGCCAGCAGCACCCAACCTTTGACAGGGCAAGAGACCCAGTACTTC
CDR3: CASSTQPLTGQETQYF

size: once
J: TRBJ2-7
D: TRBD1
V: TRBV29-1
DNA: TGCAGCGGGGGACAGTCCTACGAGCAGTACTTC
CDR3: CSGGQSYEQYF

size: .
J: TRBJ1-5
D: TRBD1
V: TRBV7-2
DNA: TGTGCCAGCAGCTTGGGGGTTGAGACAGGGCCTCACAATCAGCCCCAGCATTTT
CDR3: CASSLGVETGPHNQPQHF